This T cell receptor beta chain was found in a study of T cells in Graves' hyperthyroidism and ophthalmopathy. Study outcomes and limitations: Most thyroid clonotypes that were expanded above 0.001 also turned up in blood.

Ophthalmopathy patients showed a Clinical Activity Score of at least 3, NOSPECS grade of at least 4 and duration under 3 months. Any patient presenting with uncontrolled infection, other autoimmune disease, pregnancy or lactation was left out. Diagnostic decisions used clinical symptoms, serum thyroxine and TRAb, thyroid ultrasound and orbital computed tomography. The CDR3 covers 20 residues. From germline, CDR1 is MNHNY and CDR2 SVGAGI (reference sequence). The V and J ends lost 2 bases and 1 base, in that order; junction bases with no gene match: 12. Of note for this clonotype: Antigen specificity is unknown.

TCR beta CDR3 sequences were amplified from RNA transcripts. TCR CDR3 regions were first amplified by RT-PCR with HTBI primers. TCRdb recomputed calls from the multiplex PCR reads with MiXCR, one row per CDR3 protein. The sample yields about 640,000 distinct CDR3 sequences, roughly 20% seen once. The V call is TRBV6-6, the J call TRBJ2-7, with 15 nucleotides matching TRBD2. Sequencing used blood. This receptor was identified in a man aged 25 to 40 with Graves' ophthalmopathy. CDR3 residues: CASSYVGAGLAGGQSYEQYF. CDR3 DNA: TGTGCCAGCAGTTACGTCGGCGCGGGACTAGCGGGAGGCCAATCCTACGAGCAGTACTTC.